This is a list of T cell receptor beta chains from one sample in a study of cytotoxic CD8 clonotypes in ibrutinib-treated CLL. Data came from immunoSEQ multiplex PCR; TCRdb stores just in-frame clones and leaves some out. The sample shows over 70,000 clones, 70% to 80% of them seen only once. The input for sequencing was PBMCs, taken after 12 months of ibrutinib treatment. All receptors derive from a human donor with chronic lymphocytic leukemia. Both conserved end residues are part of each CDR3. A D gene is named only where the DNA matches it firmly. The size entry is marked missing in some rows and otherwise reads once, few, many or a size class.

j_call clone_size v_call d_call cdr3_nt cdr3_aa
TRBJ2-6 . TRBV28 . TGTGCCAGCACGGCTGGGGCCAACGTCCTGACTTTC CASTAGANVLTF
TRBJ2-7 . TRBV11-2 . TGTGCCAGCAGCTTAGGCAAACTAGGTTTGCCGTACTTC CASSLGKLGLPYF
TRBJ2-3 once TRBV2 . TGTGCCAGCAGTGTCGGGGGCACAGATACGCAGTATTTT CASSVGGTDTQYF
TRBJ2-5 . TRBV5-1 . TGCGCCAGCAGCCAGGGGCCCCAAGAGACCCAGTACTTC CASSQGPQETQYF
TRBJ1-5 . TRBV28 . TGTGCCAGCAGTTCCCCGGGGGGGAGCAATCAGCCCCAGCATTTT CASSSPGGSNQPQHF
TRBJ1-1 . TRBV11-2 TRBD1 TGTGCCAGCAGCTCCCGACAGGGAACTGAAGCTTTCTTT CASSSRQGTEAFF
TRBJ1-4 . TRBV28 . TGTGCCAGCAGTTTGGTCCCCCCCGGGGCTAATGAAAAACTGTTTTTT CASSLVPPGANEKLFF
TRBJ2-3 . TRBV30 . TGTGCCTGGAGCCCCCCCCGGGGCGGGCCGCAGTATTTT CAWSPPRGGPQYF
TRBJ2-1 few TRBV9 . TGTGCCAGCAGCGTATGGGGGGGCGATGAGCAGTTCTTC CASSVWGGDEQFF
TRBJ2-7 . TRBV5-1 TRBD2 TGCGCCAGCAGCTTGGCGGGGACTAGCGGGAACTACGAGCAGTACTTC CASSLAGTSGNYEQYF
TRBJ1-5 . TRBV28 . TGTGCCAGCAGTTTTCAGTCAGGGGCCCCTAGGCCCCAGCATTTT CASSFQSGAPRPQHF
TRBJ2-3 . TRBV28 TRBD2 TGTGCCAGCAGTTTCGGGGGGGGGCTTGCAGATACGCAGTATTTT CASSFGGGLADTQYF
TRBJ2-5 . TRBV7-9 . TGTGCCAGCAGCTTAGTGTCGGAATCGGCCCAGTACTTC CASSLVSESAQYF
TRBJ1-2 . TRBV15 . TGTGCCACCAGCCGCCCAGAGGGGTATGGCTACACCTTC CATSRPEGYGYTF
TRBJ1-2 . TRBV18 TRBD1 TGTGCCAGCTCGCCGGACAGGGGATCCGGCGGCTACACCTTC CASSPDRGSGGYTF
TRBJ2-2 . TRBV27 . TGTGCCAGCAGTTTAGAGGCTCGCGGGGAGCTGTTTTTT CASSLEARGELFF
TRBJ1-1 . TRBV5-1 . TGCGCCAGCAGCTTGGTTGGCAGACCGAACACTGAAGCTTTCTTT CASSLVGRPNTEAFF
TRBJ1-3 . TRBV11-2 . TGTGCCAGCAGCTTTAGTTCCTCTGGAAACACCATATATTTT CASSFSSSGNTIYF
TRBJ1-4 . TRBV5-5 . TGTGCCAGCAGCTTAACGGGGCGGGAAAAACTGTTTTTT CASSLTGREKLFF
TRBJ2-3 . TRBV27 TRBD1 TGTGCCACCCACCAGGGGGCCTGGACAGATACGCAGTATTTT CATHQGAWTDTQYF
TRBJ1-6 . TRBV6-1 . TGTGCCAGCGGTGGCCAGAATAATTCACCCCTCCACTTT CASGGQNNSPLHF
TRBJ2-3 . TRBV19 TRBD2 TGTGCCAGTATGGCTAGCGGTACAGATACGCAGTATTTT CASMASGTDTQYF
TRBJ1-1 . TRBV30 TRBD1 TGTGCCTGGAGGGGGGACAGCTCGGACACTGAAGCTTTCTTT CAWRGDSSDTEAFF
TRBJ2-2 . TRBV6-6 TRBD2 TGTGCCACCCGGGGACGGGGGGACACCGGGGAGCTGTTTTTT CATRGRGDTGELFF
TRBJ1-3 . TRBV5-1 . TGCGCCAGCAGCTTGGCTGGCCGGGGGGTCTCTGGAAACACCATATATTTT CASSLAGRGVSGNTIYF
TRBJ2-7 . TRBV5-1 TRBD1 TGCGCCAGCAGCCCATGGACAGGGTCAACCTACGAGCAGTACTTC CASSPWTGSTYEQYF
TRBJ2-5 . TRBV2 . TGTGCCAGCAGTCAACCAGGAGGTGCGACCCAGTACTTC CASSQPGGATQYF
TRBJ1-1 . TRBV6-5 . TGTGCCAGCTCCCTCCGAAAGGACACTGAAGCTTTCTTT CASSLRKDTEAFF
TRBJ1-3 . TRBV5-4 . TGTGCCAGCAGCTTGGGGGGTGTTGGAAACACCATATATTTT CASSLGGVGNTIYF
TRBJ2-5 . TRBV5-4 TRBD2 TGTGCCAGCAGCTTGGCGCGGGCTAGCGGGTACCCAGGGACCCAGTACTTC CASSLARASGYPGTQYF
TRBJ1-1 . TRBV7-8 . TGTGCCAGCAGCCCCTACAGGGTGCGGAACACTGAAGCTTTCTTT CASSPYRVRNTEAFF
TRBJ1-1 few TRBV9 . TGTGCCAGCAGCGTCTGGCCGGAGTTGAACACTGAAGCTTTCTTT CASSVWPELNTEAFF
TRBJ2-1 . TRBV19 TRBD2 TGTGCCAGTAGTAAGACTAGCGGGACTACTGAGCAGTTCTTC CASSKTSGTTEQFF
TRBJ2-6 once TRBV19 TRBD1 TGTGCCAGTAGGGAGACAGGGGGGGCCAACGTCCTGACTTTC CASRETGGANVLTF
TRBJ1-2 . TRBV9 . TGTGCCAGCAGCGTAGCTAGCCGGGGTTCGGGTGGCTACACCTTC CASSVASRGSGGYTF
TRBJ2-3 . TRBV18 . TGTGCCAGCTCACCGGCCGGGAGCACAGATACGCAGTATTTT CASSPAGSTDTQYF
TRBJ1-2 many TRBV15 . TGTGCCACCAGCAGAGATGTTGGGGGCTACACCTTC CATSRDVGGYTF
TRBJ2-5 once TRBV7-9 . TGTGCCAGCACCCTTGGGGAGACCCAGTACTTC CASTLGETQYF
TRBJ1-5 . TRBV4-2 . TGTGCCAGCAGCAACCCCCAGACAGGACTACATAGCAATCAGCCCCAGCATTTT CASSNPQTGLHSNQPQHF
TRBJ2-7 . TRBV5-1 . TGCGCCAGCAGCTTGCCCGGACAGTACTTC CASSLPGQYF
TRBJ1-2 . TRBV6-6 . TGTGCCAGCAGCCTCGAAGGGCGGCTCTATGGCTACACCTTC CASSLEGRLYGYTF
TRBJ1-2 . TRBV6-5 . TGTGCCAGCAGTTACTCGGGTAGGGGTGACTATGGCTACACCTTC CASSYSGRGDYGYTF
TRBJ2-1 . TRBV5-1 TRBD2 TGCGCCAGCAGCGGGGGGACTACCCCGGGGAATGAGCAGTTCTTC CASSGGTTPGNEQFF
TRBJ2-2 . TRBV27 . TGTGCCAGTCAGGGTTTCTCGAACACCGGGGAGCTGTTTTTT CASQGFSNTGELFF
TRBJ1-6 few TRBV7-2 . TGTGCCAGCAGCCACTATAATTCACCCCTCCACTTT CASSHYNSPLHF
TRBJ2-4 . TRBV10-1 . TGCGCCAGCCCGAGGGGGGGGCCGGTTCAGTACTTC CASPRGGPVQYF
TRBJ2-6 . TRBV2 . TGTGCCAGCAGGGCAGGGGCGGTCGGGGCCAACGTCCTGACTTTC CASRAGAVGANVLTF
TRBJ2-2 few TRBV4-2 . TGTGCCAGCAGCCAAGACCGGGGTCACCGGGAGCTGTTTTTT CASSQDRGHRELFF
TRBJ1-6 few TRBV4-1 . TGCGCCAGCAGCCGCCTGGACTTGGTGTCCTATAATTCACCCCTCCACTTT CASSRLDLVSYNSPLHF
TRBJ1-4 many TRBV11-2 . TGTGCCAGCAGCTTAGTTGGCGTCCAGGGCGGCGAAAAACTGTTTTTT CASSLVGVQGGEKLFF
TRBJ2-7 . TRBV7-2 . TGTGCCAGCAGCTTTGGGGGGTCTCTTCCCTCCTACGAGCAGTACTTC CASSFGGSLPSYEQYF
TRBJ2-5 . TRBV2 . TGTGCCAGCAGCCTTGGGGAGGAGACCCAGTACTTC CASSLGEETQYF
TRBJ1-5 . TRBV7-8 TRBD1 TGTGCCAGCAGCTTATCACAGGGGGCCCAGCATTTT CASSLSQGAQHF
TRBJ2-7 . TRBV18 TRBD1 TGTGCCAGCTCACTGGACAGGGCTAGCGAGCAGTACTTC CASSLDRASEQYF
TRBJ2-7 . TRBV6-5 . TGTGCCAGCAGTTACGGCGGGTCTAGCTCCTACGAGCAGTACTTC CASSYGGSSSYEQYF
TRBJ1-5 once TRBV28 . TGTGCCAGCAGTCCCGCCCCGGGCAGCAATCAGCCCCAGCATTTT CASSPAPGSNQPQHF
TRBJ1-5 . TRBV19 TRBD1 TGTGCCAGTATCGATTTGGGGACAGGGGGCAATCAGCCCCAGCATTTT CASIDLGTGGNQPQHF
TRBJ1-2 . TRBV27 . TGTGCCAGCGGACCCCGGGACGCAGCTAACTATGGCTACACCTTC CASGPRDAANYGYTF
TRBJ1-3 . TRBV19 . TGTGCCACAAAGAGGGACCATTCTGGAAACACCATATATTTT CATKRDHSGNTIYF
TRBJ2-1 . TRBV7-2 . TGTGCCAGCAGCTTAGAGGCATGGGCCCATGAGCAGTTCTTC CASSLEAWAHEQFF